This T cell receptor (beta chain) was sequenced in a study of cytomegalovirus exposure and HLA in healthy donors. The study, taken as a whole, reports: Several of the most significant clusters were apparently associated with common viral pathogens in a later analysis. According to a later analysis, most TCR beta chains associated with CMV appeared HLA-restricted.

The PCR ran on 60 Vbeta and 13 Jbeta primers. Clones were sequenced by immunoSEQ multiplex PCR, and TCRdb holds only the in-frame ones, with some missing. The sample contains some 140,000 clones, 80% of which appear only once. As to this clone: The antigen is undetermined.

The germline V gene encodes CDR1 SGHTA and CDR2 FQGNSA. V was cut by 1 base and J by 4 bases, with 11 bases left in between. The CDR3 totals 14 residues. Sequencing was done on a sample of PBMCs. The clonotype originates from a man between 25 and 39 years old in good health and CMV-seronegative. The chain couples TRBV7-2 to TRBJ2-7; unclear D gene. CDR3 nucleotides: TGTGCCAGCAGCTTAGGTTTCGAGATTTACGAGCAGTACTTC. It codes for CASSLGFEIYEQYF.